The T cell receptor (beta chain) described here comes from a study of early T cells in non-severe SARS-CoV-2 infection. Trimming left V 0 bases short and J 3 bases short, with 11 bases between. The V gene's germline CDR1 is LGHNA and CDR2 YSLEER. The CDR3 has 15 amino acids. TCRdb redid the calling of the 5' RACE reads with MiXCR, one entry per CDR3 protein. The profile shows about 92,000 distinct CDR3 sequences, around 15% of them singletons. V gene TRBV4-3 combines with J gene TRBJ1-2, with D possibly being TRBD1 (6 bases). Sequencing was done on a sample of whole blood. The source is an adult who was a healthcare worker with PCR-confirmed SARS-CoV-2 infection or an uninfected control (not recorded which). CDR3 region: CASSQDRGAYYGYTF. The CDR3 bases are TGCGCCAGCAGCCAAGATCGGGGGGCTTACTATGGCTACACCTTC.